The 16 T cell receptor beta chains presented below share a single source sample, sequenced in a study of shared clonotypes between healthy human individuals. Terminally differentiated effector memory CD45RA+ cells were excluded from the naive CD8 cells, which were CD45RO-negative and positively selected for CCR7. Profiled with immunoSEQ multiplex PCR; TCRdb holds only in-frame clones, not every one. The sample has approximately 590,000 clones; 95% to 96% are singletons. The material sequenced was naive CD8+ T cells sorted from blood. The receptor source for this set is a woman younger than 45 in good health.

The chain has TRBV27 and TRBJ2-7; D is undetermined. V was trimmed by 0 bases and J by 3 bases, leaving 15 bases between them. In germline, CDR1 is MNHEY, CDR2 SMNVEV (reference sequence). The CDR3 sequence is 16 residues long. CDR3 loop: CASSLSWSDDGYEQYF. The CDR3 DNA sequence: TGTGCCAGCAGTTTATCGTGGTCTGACGATGGCTACGAGCAGTACTTC.

The rearrangement joins TRBV27 to TRBJ2-5, with D perhaps TRBD2 (6 bases). This CDR3 has 15 amino acids. Deletions cut 6 bases from V and 7 bases from J, with 21 bases between. CDR1 and CDR2 from the germline V gene are MNHEY and SMNVEV (reference sequence). CDR3 coding DNA: TGTGCCAGCAGCCCCAGGGTGGGGGGTTTAGGGACCCAGTACTTC. Its translation: CASSPRVGGLGTQYF.

The rearrangement joins TRBV13 to TRBJ1-1; 9 nucleotides agree with TRBD1. V was pared by 0 bases and J by 6 bases, with 8 bases of the junction left unmatched. This CDR3 comprises 16 residues. Germline CDR1 and CDR2: PRHDT and FYEKMQ (reference sequence). CDR3 DNA sequence: TGTGCCAGCAGCTTAGGACAGGGGGCCTGGGGGTCTGAAGCTTTCTTT. This gives the protein CASSLGQGAWGSEAFF.

This clone is a singleton in its sample. This chain joins TRBV7-2 and TRBJ1-2, with D possibly TRBD1 on 6 matching bases. This CDR3 is 12 amino acids long. Trimming removed 5 bases at V and 7 bases at J, with 11 bases between. Germline CDR1 reads SGHTA; CDR2 reads FQGNSA. The CDR3 region is CASSGQLTGYTF. The CDR3 DNA is TGTGCCAGCAGCGGACAGCTAACTGGCTACACCTTC.

A single count supports this clone. This sequence joins TRBV19 and TRBJ2-1, with TRBD2 identical over 7 bases. CDR1 and CDR2 (germline): LNHDA, SQIVND (reference sequence). The CDR3 loop spans 14 amino acids. Losses at the gene ends were 11 bases for V and 0 bases for J; bases not matched to a gene: 7. The CDR3 DNA sequence: TGTGCCTCCGGGTGGGGGGGCTCCTACAATGAGCAGTTCTTC. The encoded protein is CASGWGGSYNEQFF.

The genes are TRBV4-1 and TRBJ2-7, with D possibly being TRBD1 (6 bases). The germline gives CDR1 MGHRA, CDR2 YSYEKL. V lost 3 bases and J lost 5, with 14 bases in between. There are 14 residues in the CDR3. The DNA of the CDR3 is TGCGCCAGCAGCCACCAGGGGTCGGTCCACGAGCAGTACTTC. Its translation is CASSHQGSVHEQYF.

The chain employs TRBV4-1 and TRBJ2-3, with D possibly being TRBD2 (6 bases). This CDR3 spans 14 amino acids. CDR1 and CDR2 (germline): MGHRA, YSYEKL. V lost 3 bases, J lost 4 bases, and 11 bases lay in between. In DNA, the CDR3 is TGCGCCAGCAGCCAGGAGACTAGAGCAGATACGCAGTATTTT. Translating gives CASSQETRADTQYF.

The chain links TRBV5-5 to TRBJ2-7, with D possibly called TRBD1 or TRBD2 (6 bases each). CDR3 length equals 14 residues. V lost 3 bases and J lost 4, with 14 bases in between. Germline-derived CDR1 and CDR2 are SGHKS and YYEKEE (reference sequence). The CDR3 nucleotides read TGTGCCAGCAGCTCACTCCGGGGGCCTTACGAGCAGTACTTC. As protein: CASSSLRGPYEQYF.

This chain joins TRBV5-1 and TRBJ1-3; unclear D gene. Trimming removed 0 bases from V and 1 base from J, with 14 bases in between. This CDR3 is built from 17 residues. The germline CDR1 and CDR2 sequences are SGHRS and YFSETQ. As DNA, the CDR3 is TGCGCCAGCAGCTTGGCCGGATTAGACCTATCTGGAAACACCATATATTTT. This translates into CASSLAGLDLSGNTIYF.

This chain's CDR3 is CASSYSSTHNEQFF. The CDR3 DNA reads as TGTGCCAGCAGTTACTCTAGCACCCACAATGAGCAGTTCTTC. The rearrangement uses TRBV6-6 and TRBJ2-1, with no clear D. The CDR3 extends over 14 amino acids. V was trimmed by 0 bases and J by 5 bases, leaving 8 bases between them. Germline CDR1 is MNHNY and CDR2 is SVGAGI (reference sequence).

The chain uses TRBV13 and TRBJ1-2; 8 bases are a match to TRBD1. CDR1 and CDR2 from the germline V gene are PRHDT and FYEKMQ (reference sequence). The CDR3 extends over 14 amino acids. V lost 1 base and J lost 9; bases outside the gene matches: 7. CDR3 in DNA: TGTGCCAGCAGCTTAGTAAGGACAGGGCTAAGCTACACCTTC. This sequence encodes CASSLVRTGLSYTF.

This clone was observed once. V and J are TRBV5-4 and TRBJ1-4; possibly TRBD1 for D (5 bases). CDR3 size: 14 residues. The V end was cut by 4 bases, the J end by 5 bases, with 12 bases between. CDR1 and CDR2 from the germline V gene are SGHNT and YYREEE (reference sequence). CDR3 residues: CASSPPDRNEKLFF. DNA of the CDR3: TGTGCCAGCAGCCCCCCCGACAGAAATGAAAAACTGTTTTTT.

The rearrangement links TRBV13 to TRBJ2-2, with 10 bases lining up with TRBD2. The V gene end was trimmed by 5 bases and the J gene end by 2 bases; junction bases not matched to a gene: 5. The CDR3 covers 16 residues. The germline gives CDR1 PRHDT, CDR2 FYEKMQ (reference sequence). This chain's CDR3 is CASSPTSGANTGELFF. As DNA, the CDR3 is TGTGCCAGCAGCCCAACTAGCGGGGCTAACACCGGGGAGCTGTTTTTT.

The V gene is TRBV6-5, the J gene TRBJ1-2, with D hard to call. Germline CDR1 reads MNHEY; CDR2 reads SVGAGI. The length of the CDR3 is 12 residues. With 6 bases removed from V and 6 bases from J, the gap between germline ends came to 11 bases. CDR3 bases: TGTGCCAGCAGCCCGCTAGGTCATGGCTACACCTTC. It specifies CASSPLGHGYTF.

The rearrangement links TRBV6-5 to TRBJ1-1; no firm D call. Trimming removed 6 bases from V and 0 bases from J, with 11 bases in between. This CDR3 has 14 residues. Germline CDR1 reads MNHEY; CDR2 reads SVGAGI. The CDR3 region has the DNA TGTGCCAGCAGACAGAATATCATGAACACTGAAGCTTTCTTT. Encoded protein: CASRQNIMNTEAFF.

The rearrangement joins TRBV14 to TRBJ2-7, with D possibly matching TRBD2 (5 bases). V lost 1 base and J lost 7, with 14 bases in between. The V gene's germline CDR1 is SGHDN and CDR2 FVKESK. This CDR3 has 14 amino acids. CDR3: CASSQGAGIGEQYF. The CDR3 region has the DNA TGTGCCAGCAGCCAAGGGGCCGGGATCGGGGAGCAGTACTTC.